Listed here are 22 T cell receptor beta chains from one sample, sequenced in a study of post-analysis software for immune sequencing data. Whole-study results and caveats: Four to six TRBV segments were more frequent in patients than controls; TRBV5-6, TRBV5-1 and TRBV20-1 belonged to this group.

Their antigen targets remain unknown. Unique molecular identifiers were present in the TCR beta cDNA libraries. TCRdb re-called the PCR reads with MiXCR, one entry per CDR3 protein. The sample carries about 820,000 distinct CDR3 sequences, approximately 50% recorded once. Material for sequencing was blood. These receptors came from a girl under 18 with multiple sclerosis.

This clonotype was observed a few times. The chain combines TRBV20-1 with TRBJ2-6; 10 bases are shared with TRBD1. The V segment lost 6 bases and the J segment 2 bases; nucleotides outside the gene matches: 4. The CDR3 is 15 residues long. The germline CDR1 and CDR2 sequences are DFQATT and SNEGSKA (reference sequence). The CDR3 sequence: CSAVGQGAGANVLTF. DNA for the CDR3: TGCAGTGCCGTAGGACAGGGGGCTGGGGCCAACGTCCTGACTTTC.

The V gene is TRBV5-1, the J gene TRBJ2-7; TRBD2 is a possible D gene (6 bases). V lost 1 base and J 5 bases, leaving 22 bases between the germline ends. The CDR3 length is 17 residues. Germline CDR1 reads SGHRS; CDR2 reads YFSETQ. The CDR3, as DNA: TGCGCCAGCAGCTTGTCCGCACAGCAGGGACTCTTCCACGAGCAGTACTTC. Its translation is CASSLSAQQGLFHEQYF.

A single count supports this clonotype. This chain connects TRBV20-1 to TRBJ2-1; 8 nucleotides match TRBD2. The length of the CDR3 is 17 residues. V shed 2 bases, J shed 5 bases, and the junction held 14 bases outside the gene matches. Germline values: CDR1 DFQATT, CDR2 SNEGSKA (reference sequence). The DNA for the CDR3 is TGCAGTGCTAGACTAGCGGGCACCCCGGGGAGCGACAATGAGCAGTTCTTC. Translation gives CSARLAGTPGSDNEQFF.

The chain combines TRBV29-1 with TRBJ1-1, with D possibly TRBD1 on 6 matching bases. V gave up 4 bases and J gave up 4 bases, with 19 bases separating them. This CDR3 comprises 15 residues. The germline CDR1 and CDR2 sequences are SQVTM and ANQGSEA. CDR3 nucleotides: TGCAGCGTTGGTTCGAGGGGGGCGAGAGGCACTGAAGCTTTCTTT. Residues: CSVGSRGARGTEAFF.

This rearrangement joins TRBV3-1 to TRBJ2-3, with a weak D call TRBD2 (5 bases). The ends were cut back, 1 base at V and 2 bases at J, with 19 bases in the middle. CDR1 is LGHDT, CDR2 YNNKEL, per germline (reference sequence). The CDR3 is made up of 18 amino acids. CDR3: CASSQGRRAQAHTDTQYF. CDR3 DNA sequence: TGTGCCAGCAGCCAAGGTCGGCGGGCGCAAGCCCACACAGATACGCAGTATTTT.

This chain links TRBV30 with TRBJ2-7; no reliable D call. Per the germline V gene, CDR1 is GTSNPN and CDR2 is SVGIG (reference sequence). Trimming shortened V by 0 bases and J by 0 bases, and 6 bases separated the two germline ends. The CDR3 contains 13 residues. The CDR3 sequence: CAWSVRSSYEQYF. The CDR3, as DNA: TGTGCCTGGAGTGTCCGGAGCTCCTACGAGCAGTACTTC.

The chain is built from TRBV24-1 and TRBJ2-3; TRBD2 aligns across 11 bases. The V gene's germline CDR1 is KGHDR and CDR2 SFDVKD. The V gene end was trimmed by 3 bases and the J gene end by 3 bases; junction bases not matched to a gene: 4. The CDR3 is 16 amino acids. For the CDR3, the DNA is TGTGCCACCAGTGATGTTAGCGGGGGGGTGACAGATACGCAGTATTTT. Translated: CATSDVSGGVTDTQYF.

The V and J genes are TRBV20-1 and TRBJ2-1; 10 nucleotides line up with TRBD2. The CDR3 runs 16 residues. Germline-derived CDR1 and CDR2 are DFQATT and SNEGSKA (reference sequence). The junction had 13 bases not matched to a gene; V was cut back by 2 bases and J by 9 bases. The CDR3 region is CSARNILAGNSGEQFF. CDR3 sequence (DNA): TGCAGTGCTAGAAACATACTAGCGGGAAACAGCGGTGAGCAGTTCTTC.

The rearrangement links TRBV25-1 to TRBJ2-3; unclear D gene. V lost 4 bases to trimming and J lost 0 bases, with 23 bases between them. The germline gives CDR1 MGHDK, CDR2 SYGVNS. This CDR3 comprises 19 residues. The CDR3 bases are TGTGCCAGCAGTGGCTTCAGCACGGCCATTGATACTAGCACAGATACGCAGTATTTT. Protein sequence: CASSGFSTAIDTSTDTQYF.

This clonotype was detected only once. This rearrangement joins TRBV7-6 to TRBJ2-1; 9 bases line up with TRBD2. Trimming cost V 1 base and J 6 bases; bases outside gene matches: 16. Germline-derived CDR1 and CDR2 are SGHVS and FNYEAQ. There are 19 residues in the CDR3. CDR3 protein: CASSLGIGGGARGTNEQFF. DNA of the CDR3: TGTGCCAGCAGCTTAGGGATAGGCGGGGGGGCCCGGGGCACCAATGAGCAGTTCTTC.

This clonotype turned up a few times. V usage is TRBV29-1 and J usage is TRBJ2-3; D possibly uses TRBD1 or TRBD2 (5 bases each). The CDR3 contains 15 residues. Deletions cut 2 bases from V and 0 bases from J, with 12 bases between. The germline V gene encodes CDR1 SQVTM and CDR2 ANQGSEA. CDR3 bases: TGCAGCGTTGAATATGGGGGTGAGAGCACAGATACGCAGTATTTT. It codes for CSVEYGGESTDTQYF.

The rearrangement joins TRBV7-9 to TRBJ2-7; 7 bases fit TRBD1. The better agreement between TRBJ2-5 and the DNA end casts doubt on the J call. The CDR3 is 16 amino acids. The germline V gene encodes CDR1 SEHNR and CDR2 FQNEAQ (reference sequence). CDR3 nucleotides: TGTGCCAGCAGCTTTCCGAAGACAGGGACCCCAGAGACCCAGTACTTC. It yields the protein CASSFPKTGTPETQYF.

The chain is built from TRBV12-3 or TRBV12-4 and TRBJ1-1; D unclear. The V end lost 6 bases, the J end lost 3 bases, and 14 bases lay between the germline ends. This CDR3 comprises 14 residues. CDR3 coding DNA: TGTGCCAGCAGGACCTCCGTCTCCGACACTGAAGCTTTCTTT. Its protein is CASRTSVSDTEAFF.

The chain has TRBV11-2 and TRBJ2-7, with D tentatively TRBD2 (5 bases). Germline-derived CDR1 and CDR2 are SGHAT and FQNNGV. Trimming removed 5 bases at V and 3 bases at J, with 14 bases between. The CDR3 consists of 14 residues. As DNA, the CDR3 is TGTGCCAGCAGCGGCGGGTGGGCTCGCTACGAGCAGTACTTC. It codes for CASSGGWARYEQYF.

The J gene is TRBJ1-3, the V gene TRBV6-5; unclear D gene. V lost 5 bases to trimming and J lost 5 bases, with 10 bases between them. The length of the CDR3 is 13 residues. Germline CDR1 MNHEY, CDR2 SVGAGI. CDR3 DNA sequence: TGTGCCAGCAGTACCTCGACCCGAAACACCATATATTTT. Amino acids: CASSTSTRNTIYF.

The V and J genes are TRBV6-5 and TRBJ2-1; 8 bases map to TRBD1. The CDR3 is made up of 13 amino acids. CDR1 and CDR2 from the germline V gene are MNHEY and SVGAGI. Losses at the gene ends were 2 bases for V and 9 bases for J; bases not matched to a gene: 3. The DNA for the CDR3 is TGTGCCAGCAGTTACGCAGGGGGCAGTGAGCAGTTCTTC. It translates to CASSYAGGSEQFF.

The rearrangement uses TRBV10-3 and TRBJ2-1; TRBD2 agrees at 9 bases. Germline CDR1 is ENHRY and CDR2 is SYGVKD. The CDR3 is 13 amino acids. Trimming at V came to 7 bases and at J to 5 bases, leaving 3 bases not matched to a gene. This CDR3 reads CAITGTSNNEQFF. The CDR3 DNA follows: TGTGCCATCACCGGGACTAGCAACAATGAGCAGTTCTTC.

The CDR3 loop is CSVGGSGGLNTGELFF. The CDR3 DNA is TGCAGCGTTGGAGGGAGCGGGGGGTTGAACACCGGGGAGCTGTTTTTT. The chain combines TRBV29-1 with TRBJ2-2; the match to TRBD2 covers 9 bases. The CDR3 extends over 16 amino acids. The V gene's germline CDR1 is SQVTM and CDR2 ANQGSEA. The trim removed 4 bases at V and 1 base at J, leaving 7 bases unmatched.

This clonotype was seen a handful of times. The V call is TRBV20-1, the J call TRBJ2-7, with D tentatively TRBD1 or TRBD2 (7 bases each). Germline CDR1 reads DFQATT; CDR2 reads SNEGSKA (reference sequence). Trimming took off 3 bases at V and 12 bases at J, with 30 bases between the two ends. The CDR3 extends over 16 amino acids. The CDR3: CSASLPGGAETRAGYF. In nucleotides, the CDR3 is TGCAGTGCTAGTTTACCAGGGGGGGCGGAGACTCGAGCAGGGTACTTC.

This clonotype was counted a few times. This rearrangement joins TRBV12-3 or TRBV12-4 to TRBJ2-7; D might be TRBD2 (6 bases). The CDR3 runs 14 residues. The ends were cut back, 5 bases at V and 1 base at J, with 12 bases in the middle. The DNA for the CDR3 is TGTGCCAGCAGTCCCCTTAGCGGTTCCTACGAGCAGTACTTC. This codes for CASSPLSGSYEQYF.

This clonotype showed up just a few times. This chain's CDR3 is CASSESGGYNEQFF. The CDR3 region has the DNA TGCGCCAGCAGTGAGTCGGGGGGCTACAATGAGCAGTTCTTC. The gene calls are TRBV10-2 and TRBJ2-1, with a possible D match to TRBD2 (6 bases). V shed 0 bases and J shed 3 bases, with 6 bases lying between them. CDR1 is WSHSY, CDR2 SAAADI, per germline. The CDR3 runs 14 residues.

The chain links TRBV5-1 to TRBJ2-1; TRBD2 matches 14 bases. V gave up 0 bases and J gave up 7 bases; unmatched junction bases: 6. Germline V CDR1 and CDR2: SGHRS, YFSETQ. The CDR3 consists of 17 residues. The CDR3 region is CASSLAGTSGSHNEQFF. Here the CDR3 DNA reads TGCGCCAGCAGCTTGGCGGGGACTAGCGGGAGTCATAATGAGCAGTTCTTC.